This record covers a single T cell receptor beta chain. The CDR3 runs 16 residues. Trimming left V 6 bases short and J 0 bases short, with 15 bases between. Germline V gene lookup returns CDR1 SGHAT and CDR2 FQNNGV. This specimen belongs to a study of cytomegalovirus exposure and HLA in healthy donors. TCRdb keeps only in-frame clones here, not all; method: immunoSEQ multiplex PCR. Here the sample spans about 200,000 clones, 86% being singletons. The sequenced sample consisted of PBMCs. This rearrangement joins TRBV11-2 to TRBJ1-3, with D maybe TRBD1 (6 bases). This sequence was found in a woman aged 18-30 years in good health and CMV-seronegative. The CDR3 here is CASSSFTGSSGNTIYF. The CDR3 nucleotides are TGTGCCAGCAGTAGCTTTACAGGGTCCTCTGGAAACACCATATATTTT.